This T cell receptor beta chain was recovered during a study of shared clonotypes between healthy human individuals. Whole-study findings and limits: The four-donor shared clonotypes exceeded non-shared clonotypes in generation probability, with non-shared ones scoring lower.

CD45RO-negative cells were positively selected for CCR7, leaving out terminally differentiated effector memory CD45RA+ cells. Clones were read by immunoSEQ multiplex PCR, and TCRdb kept only the in-frame ones, dropping some. The table includes about 2.1 million clones, approximately 92% detected once. Concerning this clone: Its antigen remains unidentified.

Germline lookup yields CDR1 MNHEY and CDR2 SVGAGI. V trimming: 7 bases; J trimming: 4 bases; junction bases outside the gene matches: 10. The CDR3 consists of 14 residues. The sample comprised naive CD8+ T cells from PBMCs. V gene TRBV6-5 combines with J gene TRBJ2-7, with TRBD2 identical over 7 bases. This receptor was obtained from a man in his late teens or twenties in good health. Some clones in this sample may be carry-over from other donors' samples. DNA of the CDR3: TGTGCCAGCACGACGGGGGGAGAGAAGTACGAGCAGTACTTC. Protein: CASTTGGEKYEQYF.